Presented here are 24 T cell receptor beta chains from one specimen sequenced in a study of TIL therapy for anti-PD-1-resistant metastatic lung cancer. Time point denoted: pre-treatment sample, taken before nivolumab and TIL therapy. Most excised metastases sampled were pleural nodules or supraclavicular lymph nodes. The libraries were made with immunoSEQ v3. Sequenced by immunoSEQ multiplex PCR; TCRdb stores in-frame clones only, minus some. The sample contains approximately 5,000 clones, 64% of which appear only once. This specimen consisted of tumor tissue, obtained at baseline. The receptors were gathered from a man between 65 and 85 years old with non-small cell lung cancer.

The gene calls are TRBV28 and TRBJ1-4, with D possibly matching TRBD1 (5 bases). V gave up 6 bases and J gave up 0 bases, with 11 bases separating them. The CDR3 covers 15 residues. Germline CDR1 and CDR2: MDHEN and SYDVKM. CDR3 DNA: TGTGCCAGCAGGTCGACAGTAGCAACTAATGAAAAACTGTTTTTT. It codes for CASRSTVATNEKLFF.

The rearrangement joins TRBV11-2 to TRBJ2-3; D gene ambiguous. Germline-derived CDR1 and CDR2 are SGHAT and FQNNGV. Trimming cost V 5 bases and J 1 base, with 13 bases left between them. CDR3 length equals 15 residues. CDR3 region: CASSHARWGTDTQYF. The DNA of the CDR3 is TGTGCCAGCAGCCACGCACGGTGGGGCACAGATACGCAGTATTTT.

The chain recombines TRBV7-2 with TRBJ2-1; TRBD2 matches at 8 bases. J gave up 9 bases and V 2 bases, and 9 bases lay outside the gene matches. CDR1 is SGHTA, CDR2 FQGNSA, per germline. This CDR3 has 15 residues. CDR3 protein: CASSLREGGSSEQFF. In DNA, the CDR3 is TGTGCCAGCAGCTTACGGGAGGGGGGATCGAGTGAGCAGTTCTTC. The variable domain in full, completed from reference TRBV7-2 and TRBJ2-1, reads GAGVSQSPSNKVTEKGKDVELRCDPISGHTALYWYRQSLGQGLEFLIYFQGNSAPDKSGLPSDRFSAERTGGSVSTLTIQRTQQEDSAVYLCASSLREGGSSEQFFGPGTRLTVL.

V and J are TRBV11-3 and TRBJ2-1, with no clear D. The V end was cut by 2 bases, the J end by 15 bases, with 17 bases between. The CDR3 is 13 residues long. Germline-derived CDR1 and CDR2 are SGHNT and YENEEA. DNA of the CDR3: TGTGCCAGCAGCTTATCCCCAATGAGTAGGGCGTTCTTC. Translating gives CASSLSPMSRAFF.

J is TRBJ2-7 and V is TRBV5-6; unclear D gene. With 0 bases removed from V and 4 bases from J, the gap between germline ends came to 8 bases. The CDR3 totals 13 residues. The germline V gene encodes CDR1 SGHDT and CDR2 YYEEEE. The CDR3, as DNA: TGTGCCAGCAGCTTGGGACAACATTACGAGCAGTACTTC. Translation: CASSLGQHYEQYF.

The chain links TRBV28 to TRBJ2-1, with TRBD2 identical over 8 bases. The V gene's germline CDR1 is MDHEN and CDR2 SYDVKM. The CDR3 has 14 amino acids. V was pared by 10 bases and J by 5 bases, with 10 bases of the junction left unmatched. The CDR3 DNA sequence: TGTGCCATCTTGAGCGGGAGTGACGACAATGAGCAGTTCTTC. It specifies CAILSGSDDNEQFF.

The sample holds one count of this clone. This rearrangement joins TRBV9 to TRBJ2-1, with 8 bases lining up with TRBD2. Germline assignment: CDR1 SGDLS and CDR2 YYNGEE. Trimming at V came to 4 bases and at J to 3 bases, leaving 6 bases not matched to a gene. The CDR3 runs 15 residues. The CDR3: CASSTGGDNYNEQFF. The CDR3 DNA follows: TGTGCCAGCAGCACGGGAGGGGACAACTACAATGAGCAGTTCTTC.

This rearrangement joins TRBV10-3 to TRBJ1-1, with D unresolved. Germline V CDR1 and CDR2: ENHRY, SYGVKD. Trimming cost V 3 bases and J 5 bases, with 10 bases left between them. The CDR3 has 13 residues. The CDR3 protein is CAISEGYWTEAFF. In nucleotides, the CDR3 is TGTGCCATCAGTGAAGGGTATTGGACTGAAGCTTTCTTT.

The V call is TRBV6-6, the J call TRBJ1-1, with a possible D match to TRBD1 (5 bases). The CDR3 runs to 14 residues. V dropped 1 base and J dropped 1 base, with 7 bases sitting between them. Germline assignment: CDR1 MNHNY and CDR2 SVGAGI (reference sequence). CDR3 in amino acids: CASSYLDRNTEAFF. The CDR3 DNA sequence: TGTGCCAGCAGTTACTTAGACAGGAACACTGAAGCTTTCTTT.

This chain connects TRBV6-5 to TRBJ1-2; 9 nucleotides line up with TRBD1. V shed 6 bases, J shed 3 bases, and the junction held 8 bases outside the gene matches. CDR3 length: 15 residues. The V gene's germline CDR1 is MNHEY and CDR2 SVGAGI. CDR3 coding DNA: TGTGCCAGCAGGCCAATCACAGGGGGCTACTATGGCTACACCTTC. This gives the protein CASRPITGGYYGYTF.

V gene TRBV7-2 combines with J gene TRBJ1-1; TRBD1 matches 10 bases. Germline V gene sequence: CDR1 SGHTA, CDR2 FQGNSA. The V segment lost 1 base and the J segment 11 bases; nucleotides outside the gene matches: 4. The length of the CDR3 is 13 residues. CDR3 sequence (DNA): TGTGCCAGCAGCTTAGAGCGGGACAGGGGTGCTTTCTTT. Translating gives CASSLERDRGAFF.

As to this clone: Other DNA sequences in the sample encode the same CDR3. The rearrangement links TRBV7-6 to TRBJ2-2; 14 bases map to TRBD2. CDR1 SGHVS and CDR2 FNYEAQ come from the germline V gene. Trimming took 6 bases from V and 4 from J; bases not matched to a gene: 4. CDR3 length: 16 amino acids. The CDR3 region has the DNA TGTGCCAGCAGTCTAGGGACTAGCGGGAGCACCGGGGAGCTGTTTTTT. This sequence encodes CASSLGTSGSTGELFF.

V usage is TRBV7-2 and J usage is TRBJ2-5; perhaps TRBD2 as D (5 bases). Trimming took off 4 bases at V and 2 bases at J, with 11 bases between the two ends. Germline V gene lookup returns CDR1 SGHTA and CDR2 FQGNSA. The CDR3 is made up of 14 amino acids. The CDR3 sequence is CASSSGSRQETQYF. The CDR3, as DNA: TGTGCCAGCAGCTCGGGGAGTAGGCAAGAGACCCAGTACTTC.

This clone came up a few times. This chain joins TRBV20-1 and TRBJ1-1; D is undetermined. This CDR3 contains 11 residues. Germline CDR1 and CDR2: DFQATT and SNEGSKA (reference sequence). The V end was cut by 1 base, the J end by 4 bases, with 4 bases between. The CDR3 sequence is CSARAGTEAFF. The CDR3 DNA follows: TGCAGTGCTAGAGCGGGCACTGAAGCTTTCTTT.

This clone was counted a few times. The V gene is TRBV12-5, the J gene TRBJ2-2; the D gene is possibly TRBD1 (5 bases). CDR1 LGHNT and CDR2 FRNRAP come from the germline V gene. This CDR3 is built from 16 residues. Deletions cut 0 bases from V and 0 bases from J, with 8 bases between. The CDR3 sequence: CASGLVEGANTGELFF. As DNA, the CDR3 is TGTGCTAGTGGTTTGGTAGAAGGGGCGAACACCGGGGAGCTGTTTTTT.

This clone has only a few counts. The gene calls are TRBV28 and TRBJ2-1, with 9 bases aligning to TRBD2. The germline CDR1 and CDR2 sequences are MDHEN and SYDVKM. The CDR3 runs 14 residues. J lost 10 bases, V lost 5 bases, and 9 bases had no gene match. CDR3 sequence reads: CASSRPGTSREQFF. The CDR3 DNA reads TGTGCCAGCAGTCGACCCGGGACTAGCCGAGAGCAGTTCTTC.

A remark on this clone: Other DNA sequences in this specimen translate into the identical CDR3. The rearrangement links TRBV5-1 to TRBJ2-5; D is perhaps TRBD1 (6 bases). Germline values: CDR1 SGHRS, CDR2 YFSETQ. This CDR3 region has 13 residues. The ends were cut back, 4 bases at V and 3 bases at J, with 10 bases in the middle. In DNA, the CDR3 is TGCGCCAGCAGCCCCCCAGGGGAAGAGACCCAGTACTTC. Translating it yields CASSPPGEETQYF.

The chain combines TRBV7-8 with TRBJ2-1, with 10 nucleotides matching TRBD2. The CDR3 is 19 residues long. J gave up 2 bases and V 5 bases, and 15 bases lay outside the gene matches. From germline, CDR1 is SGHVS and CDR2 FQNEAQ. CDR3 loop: CASSPGQLRTSGTYNEQFF. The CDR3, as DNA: TGTGCCAGCAGCCCGGGACAGTTAAGGACTAGCGGAACCTACAATGAGCAGTTCTTC.

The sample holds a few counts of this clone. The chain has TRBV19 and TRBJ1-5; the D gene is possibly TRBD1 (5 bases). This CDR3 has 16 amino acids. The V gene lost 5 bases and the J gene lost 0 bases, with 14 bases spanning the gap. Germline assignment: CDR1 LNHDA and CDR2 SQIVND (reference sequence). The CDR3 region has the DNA TGTGCCAGTAGTCCTCAGGGCAGCGGTAGCAATCAGCCCCAGCATTTT. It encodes CASSPQGSGSNQPQHF.

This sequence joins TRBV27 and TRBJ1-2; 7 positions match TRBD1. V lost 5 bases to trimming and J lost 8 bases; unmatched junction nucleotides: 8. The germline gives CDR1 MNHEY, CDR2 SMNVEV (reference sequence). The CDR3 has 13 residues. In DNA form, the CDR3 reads TGTGCCAGCAGTACAAATCAGGGGGAGGGCTACACCTTC. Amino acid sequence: CASSTNQGEGYTF.

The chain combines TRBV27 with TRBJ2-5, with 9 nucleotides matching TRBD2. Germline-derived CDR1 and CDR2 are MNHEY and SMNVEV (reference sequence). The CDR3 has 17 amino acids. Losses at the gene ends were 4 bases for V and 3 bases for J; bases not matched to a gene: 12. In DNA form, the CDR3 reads TGTGCCAGCAGTTCCCTAGCGGGAAACTTTCTCAAAGAGACCCAGTACTTC. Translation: CASSSLAGNFLKETQYF.

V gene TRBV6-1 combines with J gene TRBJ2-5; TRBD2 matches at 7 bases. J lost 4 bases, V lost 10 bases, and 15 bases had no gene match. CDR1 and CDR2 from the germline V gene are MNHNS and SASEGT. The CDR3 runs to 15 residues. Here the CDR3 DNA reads TGTGCCACCGAAGACGGGGCGGGAGAAGGAGAGACCCAGTACTTC. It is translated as CATEDGAGEGETQYF.

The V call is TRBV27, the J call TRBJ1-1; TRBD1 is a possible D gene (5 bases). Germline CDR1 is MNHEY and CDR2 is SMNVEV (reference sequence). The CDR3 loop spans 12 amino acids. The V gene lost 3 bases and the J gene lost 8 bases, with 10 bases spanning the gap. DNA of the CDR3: TGTGCCAGCAGTTTGGCAGGGCGGGAAGCTTTCTTT. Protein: CASSLAGREAFF.

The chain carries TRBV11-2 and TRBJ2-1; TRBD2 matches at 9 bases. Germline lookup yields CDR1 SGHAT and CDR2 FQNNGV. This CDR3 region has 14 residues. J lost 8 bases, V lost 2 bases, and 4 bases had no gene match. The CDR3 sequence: CASSLLAGTDEQFF. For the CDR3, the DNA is TGTGCCAGCAGCTTACTAGCGGGAACGGATGAGCAGTTCTTC.